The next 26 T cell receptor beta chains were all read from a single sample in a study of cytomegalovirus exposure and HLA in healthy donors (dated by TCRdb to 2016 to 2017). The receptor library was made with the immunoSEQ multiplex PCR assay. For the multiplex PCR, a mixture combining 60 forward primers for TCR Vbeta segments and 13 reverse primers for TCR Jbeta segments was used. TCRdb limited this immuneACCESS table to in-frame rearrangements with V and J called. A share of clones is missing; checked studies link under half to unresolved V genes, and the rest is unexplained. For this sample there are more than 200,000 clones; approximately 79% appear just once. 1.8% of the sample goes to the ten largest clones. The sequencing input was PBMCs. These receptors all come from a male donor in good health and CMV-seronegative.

CDR3 sequence reads: CASSVDQRGGNIQYF. The CDR3 nucleotides read TGTGCCAGCAGCGTAGATCAGCGGGGGGGCAACATTCAGTACTTC. This chain links TRBV9 with TRBJ2-4; TRBD2 matches at 10 bases. Trimming cost V 0 bases and J 7 bases; bases outside gene matches: 4. Germline CDR1 SGDLS, CDR2 YYNGEE. CDR3 length: 15 amino acids.

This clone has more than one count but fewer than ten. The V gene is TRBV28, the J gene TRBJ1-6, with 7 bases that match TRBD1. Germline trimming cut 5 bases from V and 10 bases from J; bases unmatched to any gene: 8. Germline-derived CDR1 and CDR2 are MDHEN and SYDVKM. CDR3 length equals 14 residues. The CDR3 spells CASSATGVGSPLHF. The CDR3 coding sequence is TGTGCCAGCAGTGCTACAGGGGTAGGATCACCCCTCCACTTT.

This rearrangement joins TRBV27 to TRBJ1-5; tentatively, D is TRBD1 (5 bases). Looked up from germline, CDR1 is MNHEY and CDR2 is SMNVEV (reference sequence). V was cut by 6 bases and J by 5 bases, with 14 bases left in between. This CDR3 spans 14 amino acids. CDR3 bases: TGTGCCAGCAGGGAGACCGTGGGGCATCAGCCCCAGCATTTT. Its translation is CASRETVGHQPQHF.

The CDR3: CASSITGQGVGNTIYF. In DNA, the CDR3 is TGCGCCAGCAGCATTACTGGACAGGGGGTCGGAAACACCATATATTTT. The chain is built from TRBV5-1 and TRBJ1-3; 10 nucleotides align to TRBD1. This CDR3 has 16 amino acids. CDR1 and CDR2 from the germline V gene are SGHRS and YFSETQ. V shed 4 bases and J 4 bases; nucleotides not matched to a gene: 8. Full variable domain (rest looked up from reference TRBV5-1 and TRBJ1-3): KAGVTQTPRYLIKTRGQQVTLSCSPISGHRSVSWYQQTPGQGLQFLFEYFSETQRNKGNFPGRFSGRQFSNSRSEMNVSTLELGDSALYLCASSITGQGVGNTIYFGEGSWLTVV.

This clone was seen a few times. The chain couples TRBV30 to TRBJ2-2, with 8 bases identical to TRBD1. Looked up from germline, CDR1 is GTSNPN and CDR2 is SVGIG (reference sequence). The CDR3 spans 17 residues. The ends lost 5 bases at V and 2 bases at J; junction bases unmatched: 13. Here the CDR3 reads CAWQQGVFAINTGELFF. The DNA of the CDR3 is TGTGCCTGGCAACAGGGGGTGTTTGCGATAAACACCGGGGAGCTGTTTTTT.

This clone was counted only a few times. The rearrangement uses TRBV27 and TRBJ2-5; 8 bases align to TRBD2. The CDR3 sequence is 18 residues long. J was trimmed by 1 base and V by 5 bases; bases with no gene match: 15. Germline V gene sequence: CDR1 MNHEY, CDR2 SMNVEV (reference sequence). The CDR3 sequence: CASSLLAGGSIAQETQYF. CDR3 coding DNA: TGTGCCAGCAGTCTATTGGCGGGGGGATCGATAGCCCAAGAGACCCAGTACTTC.

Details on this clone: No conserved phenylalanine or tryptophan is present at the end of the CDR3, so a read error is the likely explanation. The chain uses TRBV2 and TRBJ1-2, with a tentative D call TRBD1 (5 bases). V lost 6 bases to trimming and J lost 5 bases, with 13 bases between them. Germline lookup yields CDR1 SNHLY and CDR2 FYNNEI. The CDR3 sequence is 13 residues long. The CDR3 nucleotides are TGTGCCAGCAGAGACAGAACACTGTATGGCTACACCCTC. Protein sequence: CASRDRTLYGYTL.

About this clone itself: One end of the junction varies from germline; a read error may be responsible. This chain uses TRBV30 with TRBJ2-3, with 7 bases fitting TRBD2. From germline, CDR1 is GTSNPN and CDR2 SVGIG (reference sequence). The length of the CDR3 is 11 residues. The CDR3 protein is CAWSLQIGTIF. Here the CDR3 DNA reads TGTGCCTGGAGTTTACAAATCGGGACTATTTTT.

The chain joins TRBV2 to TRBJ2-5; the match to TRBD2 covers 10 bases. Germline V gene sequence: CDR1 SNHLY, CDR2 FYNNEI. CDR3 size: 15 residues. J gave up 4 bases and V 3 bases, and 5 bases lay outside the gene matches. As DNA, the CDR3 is TGTGCCAGCAGTGAGTCTAGCGGGAGTCGAGAGACCCAGTACTTC. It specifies CASSESSGSRETQYF.

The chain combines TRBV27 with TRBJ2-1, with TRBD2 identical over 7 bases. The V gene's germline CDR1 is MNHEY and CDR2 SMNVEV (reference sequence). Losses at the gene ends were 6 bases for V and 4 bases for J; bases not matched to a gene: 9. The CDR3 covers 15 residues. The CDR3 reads CASSRGVGGYNEQFF. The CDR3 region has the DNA TGTGCCAGCAGCCGGGGGGTGGGGGGGTACAATGAGCAGTTCTTC.

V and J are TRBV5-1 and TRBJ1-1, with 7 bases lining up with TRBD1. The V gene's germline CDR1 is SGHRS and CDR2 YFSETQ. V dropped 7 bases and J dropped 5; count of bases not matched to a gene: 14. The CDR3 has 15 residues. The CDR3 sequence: CASGLEGARGTEAFF. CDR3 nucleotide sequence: TGCGCCAGCGGTCTCGAGGGGGCGAGGGGGACTGAAGCTTTCTTT. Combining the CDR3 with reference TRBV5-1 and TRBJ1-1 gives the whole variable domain KAGVTQTPRYLIKTRGQQVTLSCSPISGHRSVSWYQQTPGQGLQFLFEYFSETQRNKGNFPGRFSGRQFSNSRSEMNVSTLELGDSALYLCASGLEGARGTEAFFGQGTRLTVV.

The DNA for the CDR3 is TGCGCCAGCAGCCGAGGACTCGAATCCTACGAGCAGTACTTC. As protein: CASSRGLESYEQYF. This chain connects TRBV4-1 to TRBJ2-7; D perhaps matches TRBD2 (5 bases). V was clipped by 4 bases and J by 1 base, with 11 bases between them. The germline V gene encodes CDR1 MGHRA and CDR2 YSYEKL. CDR3 length: 14 residues.

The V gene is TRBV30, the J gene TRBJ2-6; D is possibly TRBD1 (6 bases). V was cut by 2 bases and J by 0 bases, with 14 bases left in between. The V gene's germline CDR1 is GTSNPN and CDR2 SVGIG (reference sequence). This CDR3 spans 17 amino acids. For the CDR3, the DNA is TGTGCCTGGAGTATCGACAGGCTGAGCTCTGGGGCCAACGTCCTGACTTTC. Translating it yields CAWSIDRLSSGANVLTF.

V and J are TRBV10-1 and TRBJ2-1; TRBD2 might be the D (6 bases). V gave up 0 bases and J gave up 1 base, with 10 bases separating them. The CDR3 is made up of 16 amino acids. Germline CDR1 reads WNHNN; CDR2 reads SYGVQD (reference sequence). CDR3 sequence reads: CASSESGGGSYNEQFF. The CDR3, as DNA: TGCGCCAGCAGTGAGTCCGGGGGAGGTTCCTACAATGAGCAGTTCTTC.

The CDR3 spells CASRVFRSLSNQPQHF. CDR3 coding DNA: TGCGCCAGCAGAGTTTTTAGGAGCCTTAGCAATCAGCCCCAGCATTTT. The rearrangement uses TRBV10-1 and TRBJ1-5; unclear D gene. The V gene lost 6 bases and the J gene lost 0 bases, with 15 bases spanning the gap. Germline lookup yields CDR1 WNHNN and CDR2 SYGVQD (reference sequence). This CDR3 contains 16 residues.

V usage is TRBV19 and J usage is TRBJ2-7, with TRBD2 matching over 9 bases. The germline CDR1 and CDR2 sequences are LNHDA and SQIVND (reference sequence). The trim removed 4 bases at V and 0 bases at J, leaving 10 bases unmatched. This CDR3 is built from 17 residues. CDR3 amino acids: CASSRRGLAASSYEQYF. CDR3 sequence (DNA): TGTGCCAGTAGTAGGAGGGGACTAGCTGCAAGCTCCTACGAGCAGTACTTC.

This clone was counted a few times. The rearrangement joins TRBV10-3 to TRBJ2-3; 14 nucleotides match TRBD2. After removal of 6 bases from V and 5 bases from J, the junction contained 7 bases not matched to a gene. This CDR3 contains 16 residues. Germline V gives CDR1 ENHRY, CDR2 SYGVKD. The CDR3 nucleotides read TGTGCCATCAGACCGACTAGCGGGGGGGCAAGAGATACGCAGTATTTT. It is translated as CAIRPTSGGARDTQYF.

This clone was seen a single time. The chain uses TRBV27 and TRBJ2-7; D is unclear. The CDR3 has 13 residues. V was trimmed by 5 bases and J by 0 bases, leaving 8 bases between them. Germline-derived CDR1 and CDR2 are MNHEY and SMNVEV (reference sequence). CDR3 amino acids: CASSPISSYEQYF. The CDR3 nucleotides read TGTGCCAGCAGTCCAATTAGCTCCTACGAGCAGTACTTC.

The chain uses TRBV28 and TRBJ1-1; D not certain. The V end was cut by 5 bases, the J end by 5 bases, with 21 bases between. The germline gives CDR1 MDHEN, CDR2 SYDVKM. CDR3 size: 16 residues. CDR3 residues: CASSTVWGKEETEAFF. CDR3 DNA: TGTGCCAGCAGTACGGTATGGGGTAAGGAGGAAACTGAAGCTTTCTTT.

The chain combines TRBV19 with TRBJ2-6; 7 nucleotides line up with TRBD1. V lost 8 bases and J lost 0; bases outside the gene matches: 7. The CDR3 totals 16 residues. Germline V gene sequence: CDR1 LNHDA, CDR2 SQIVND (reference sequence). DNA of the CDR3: TGTGCCAGTTTGGGGACAGATTACTCTGGGGCCAACGTCCTGACTTTC. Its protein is CASLGTDYSGANVLTF. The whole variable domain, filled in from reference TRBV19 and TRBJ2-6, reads DGGITQSPKYLFRKEGQNVTLSCEQNLNHDAMYWYRQDPGQGLRLIYYSQIVNDFQKGDIAEGYSVSREKKESFPLTVTSAQKNPTAFYLCASLGTDYSGANVLTFGAGSRLTVL.

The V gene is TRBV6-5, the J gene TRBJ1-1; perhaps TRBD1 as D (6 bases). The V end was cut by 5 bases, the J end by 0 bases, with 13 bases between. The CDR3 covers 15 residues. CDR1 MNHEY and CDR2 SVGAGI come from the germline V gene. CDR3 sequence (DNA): TGTGCCAGCAGTCCTAGACAGGTATTGAACACTGAAGCTTTCTTT. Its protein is CASSPRQVLNTEAFF.

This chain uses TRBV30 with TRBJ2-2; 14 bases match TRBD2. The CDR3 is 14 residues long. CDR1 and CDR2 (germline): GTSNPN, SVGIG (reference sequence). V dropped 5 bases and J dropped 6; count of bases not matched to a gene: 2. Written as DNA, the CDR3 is TGTGCCTGGGGACTAGCGGGGGGATCCGGGGAGCTGTTTTTT. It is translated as CAWGLAGGSGELFF.

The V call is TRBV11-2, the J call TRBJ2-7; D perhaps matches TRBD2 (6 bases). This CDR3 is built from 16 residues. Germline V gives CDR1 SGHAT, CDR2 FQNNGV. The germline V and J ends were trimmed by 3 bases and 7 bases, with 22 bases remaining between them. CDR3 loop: CASSFRTTGGEREQYF. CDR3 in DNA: TGTGCCAGCAGCTTCCGTACTACCGGGGGAGAGCGAGAGCAGTACTTC.

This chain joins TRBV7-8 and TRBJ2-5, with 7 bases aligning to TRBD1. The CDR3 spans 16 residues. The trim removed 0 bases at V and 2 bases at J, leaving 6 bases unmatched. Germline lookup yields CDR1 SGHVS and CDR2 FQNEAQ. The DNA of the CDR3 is TGTGCCAGCAGCTTAGCGGGGACAGTGATACAAGAGACCCAGTACTTC. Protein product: CASSLAGTVIQETQYF.

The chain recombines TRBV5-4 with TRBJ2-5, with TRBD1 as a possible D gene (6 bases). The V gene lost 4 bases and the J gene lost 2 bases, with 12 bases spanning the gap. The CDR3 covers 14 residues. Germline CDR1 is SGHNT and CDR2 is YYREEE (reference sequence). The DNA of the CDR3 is TGTGCCAGCAGCCTACAGGGAGTTCAAGAGACCCAGTACTTC. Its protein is CASSLQGVQETQYF. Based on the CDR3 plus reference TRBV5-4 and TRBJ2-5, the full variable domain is ETGVTQSPTHLIKTRGQQVTLRCSSQSGHNTVSWYQQALGQGPQFIFQYYREEENGRGNFPPRFSGLQFPNYSSELNVNALELDDSALYLCASSLQGVQETQYFGPGTRLLVL.

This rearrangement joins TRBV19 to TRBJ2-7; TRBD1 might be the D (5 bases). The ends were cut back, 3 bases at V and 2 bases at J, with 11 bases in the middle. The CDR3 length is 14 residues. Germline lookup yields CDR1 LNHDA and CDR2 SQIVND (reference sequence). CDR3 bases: TGTGCCAGTAGTATCGGACACGACACCTACGAGCAGTACTTC. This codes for CASSIGHDTYEQYF.